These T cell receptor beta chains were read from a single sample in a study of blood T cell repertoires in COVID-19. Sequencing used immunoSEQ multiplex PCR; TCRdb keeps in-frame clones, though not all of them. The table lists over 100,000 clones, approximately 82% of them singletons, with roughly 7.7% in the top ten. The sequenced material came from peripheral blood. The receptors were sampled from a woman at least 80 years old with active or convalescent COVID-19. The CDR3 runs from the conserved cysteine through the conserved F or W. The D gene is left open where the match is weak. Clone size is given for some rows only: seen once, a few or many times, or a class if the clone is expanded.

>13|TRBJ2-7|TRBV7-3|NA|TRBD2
CASSLAGVGEQYF
TGTGCCAGCAGCTTAGCGGGAGTGGGTGAGCAGTACTTC
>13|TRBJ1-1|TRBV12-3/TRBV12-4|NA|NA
CASSFLEGTEAFF
TGTGCCAGCAGTTTCTTGGAGGGGACTGAAGCTTTCTTT
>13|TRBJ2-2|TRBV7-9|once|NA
CASSLVSTGELFF
TGTGCCAGCAGCTTAGTATCCACCGGGGAGCTGTTTTTT
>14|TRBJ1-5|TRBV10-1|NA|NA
CAGKKDRNYQPQHF
TGCGCCGGTAAGAAAGACAGGAATTATCAGCCCCAGCATTTT
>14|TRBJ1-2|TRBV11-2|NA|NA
CASSFQTGRYGYTF
TGTGCCAGCAGCTTTCAGACAGGTCGCTATGGCTACACCTTC
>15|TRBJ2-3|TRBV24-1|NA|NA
CATSDVKGGGDTQYF
TGTGCCACCAGTGACGTAAAGGGGGGGGGAGATACGCAGTATTTT
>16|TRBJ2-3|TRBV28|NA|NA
CASSFSGRAGSDTQYF
TGTGCCAGCAGTTTTTCTGGCAGGGCGGGGTCAGATACGCAGTATTTT
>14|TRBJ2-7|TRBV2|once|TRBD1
CASRYRGSSYEQYF
TGTGCCAGCAGATACAGGGGGAGCTCCTACGAGCAGTACTTC
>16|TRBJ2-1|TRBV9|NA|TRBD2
CASSVAASGPYNEQFF
TGTGCCAGCAGCGTAGCCGCTAGCGGACCATACAATGAGCAGTTCTTC
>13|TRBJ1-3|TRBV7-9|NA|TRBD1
CASSFRQGRTIYF
TGTGCCAGCAGCTTCAGACAGGGGCGCACCATATATTTT
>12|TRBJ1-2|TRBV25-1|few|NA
CASMDRNDGYTF
TGTGCCAGCATGGACAGAAACGATGGCTACACCTTC
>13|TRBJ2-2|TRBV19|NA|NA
CASSTTPTGELFF
TGTGCCAGTAGTACGACACCCACCGGGGAGCTGTTTTTT
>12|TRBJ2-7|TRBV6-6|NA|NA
CASAGLSYEQYF
TGTGCCAGCGCTGGGCTATCCTACGAGCAGTACTTC
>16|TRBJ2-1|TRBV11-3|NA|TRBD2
CASSFGAGGRNNEQFF
TGTGCCAGCAGCTTCGGAGCGGGAGGGCGGAACAATGAGCAGTTCTTC
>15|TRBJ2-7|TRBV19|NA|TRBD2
CASSISLAGHYEQYF
TGTGCCAGTAGTATCAGTCTAGCGGGACACTACGAGCAGTACTTC
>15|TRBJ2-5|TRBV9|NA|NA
CASSVDGSGQETQYF
TGTGCCAGCAGCGTAGATGGGTCAGGTCAAGAGACCCAGTACTTC
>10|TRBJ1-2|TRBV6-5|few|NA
CASRDSRLRF
TGTGCCAGCCGGGACTCGCGGCTTCGGTTC
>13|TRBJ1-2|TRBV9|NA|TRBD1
CASSEGQHYGYTF
TGTGCCAGCAGCGAGGGACAGCACTATGGCTACACCTTC
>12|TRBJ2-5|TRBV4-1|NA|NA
CASSQTMSAQYF
TGCGCCAGCAGCCAAACGATGTCGGCCCAGTACTTC
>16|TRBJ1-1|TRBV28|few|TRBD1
CASSLLHGTGDTEAFF
TGTGCCAGCAGTTTACTCCACGGGACAGGGGACACTGAAGCTTTCTTT
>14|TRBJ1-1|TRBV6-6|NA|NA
CASSYMGRNTEAFF
TGTGCCAGCAGTTACATGGGCCGGAACACTGAAGCTTTCTTT
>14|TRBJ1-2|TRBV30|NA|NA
CAWRAWGGSYGYTF
TGTGCCTGGAGGGCGTGGGGGGGCTCTTATGGCTACACCTTC
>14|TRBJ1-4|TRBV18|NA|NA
CASSDHGGVEKLFF
TGTGCCAGCTCAGATCACGGGGGAGTTGAAAAACTGTTTTTT
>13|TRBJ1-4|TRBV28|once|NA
CASSLAPDEKLFF
TGTGCCAGCAGTTTAGCCCCAGATGAAAAACTGTTTTTT
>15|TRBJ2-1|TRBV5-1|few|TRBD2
CASSQVAGGPYEQFF
TGCGCCAGCAGCCAGGTAGCGGGAGGGCCCTATGAGCAGTTCTTC
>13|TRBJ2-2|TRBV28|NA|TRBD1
CASRPMGQGELFF
TGTGCCAGCAGACCCATGGGACAGGGGGAGCTGTTTTTT
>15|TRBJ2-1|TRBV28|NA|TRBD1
CASRAGGTGRSEQFF
TGTGCCAGCAGGGCCGGCGGGACAGGGCGGAGTGAGCAGTTCTTC
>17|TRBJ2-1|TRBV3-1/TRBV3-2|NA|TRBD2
CASSQGGTSGVYNEQFF
TGTGCCAGCAGCCAAGGCGGGACTAGCGGGGTTTACAATGAGCAGTTCTTC
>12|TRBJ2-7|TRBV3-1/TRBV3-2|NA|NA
CASTGSSYEQYF
TGTGCCAGCACAGGCAGTTCCTACGAGCAGTACTTC
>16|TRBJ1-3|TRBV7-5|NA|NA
CARSLGGGRTGNTIYF
TGTGCCAGAAGCTTAGGGGGAGGAAGGACTGGAAACACCATATATTTT
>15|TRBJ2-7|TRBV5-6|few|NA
CASRQRGDFPYEQYF
TGTGCCAGCAGGCAAAGGGGCGATTTCCCCTACGAGCAGTACTTC
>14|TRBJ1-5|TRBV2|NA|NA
CASSERGRGQPQHF
TGTGCCAGCAGTGAAAGGGGAAGGGGACAGCCCCAGCATTTT
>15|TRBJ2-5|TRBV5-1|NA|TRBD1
CASSPGRGSQETQYF
TGCGCCAGCAGCCCGGGCAGGGGGAGTCAAGAGACCCAGTACTTC
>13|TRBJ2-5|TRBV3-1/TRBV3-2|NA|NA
CASSQRSTETQYF
TGTGCCAGCAGCCAAAGGAGCACGGAGACCCAGTACTTC
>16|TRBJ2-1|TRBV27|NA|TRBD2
CASSTERLAGLGEQFF
TGTGCCAGCAGTACCGAACGACTAGCGGGACTGGGTGAGCAGTTCTTC
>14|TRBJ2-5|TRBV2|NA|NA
CASAWGGNQETQYF
TGTGCCAGCGCGTGGGGCGGTAACCAAGAGACCCAGTACTTC
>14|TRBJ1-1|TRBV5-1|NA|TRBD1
CASSSHLTGHEAFF
TGCGCCAGCAGCTCACACCTGACAGGGCATGAAGCTTTCTTT
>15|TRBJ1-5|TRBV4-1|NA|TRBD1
CASSATGEVGQPQHF
TGCGCCAGCAGCGCTACAGGGGAGGTAGGGCAGCCCCAGCATTTT
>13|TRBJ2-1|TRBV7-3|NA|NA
CASSAGSYNEQFF
TGTGCCAGCAGCGCCGGGAGCTACAATGAGCAGTTCTTC
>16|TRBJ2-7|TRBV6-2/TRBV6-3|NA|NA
CASSYQRGQYSYEQYF
TGTGCCAGCAGTTACCAACGCGGACAGTACTCCTACGAGCAGTACTTC
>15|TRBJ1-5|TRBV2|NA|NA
CASSEYGGLNQPQHF
TGTGCCAGCAGTGAATACGGGGGGCTGAACCAGCCCCAGCATTTT
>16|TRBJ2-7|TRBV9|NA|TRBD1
CASSVAPGGAFSEQYF
TGTGCCAGCAGCGTAGCTCCAGGGGGCGCTTTTTCCGAGCAGTACTTC
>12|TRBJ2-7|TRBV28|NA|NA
CASSLSGDEQYF
TGTGCCAGCAGCTTATCAGGGGACGAGCAGTACTTC